This T cell receptor (beta chain) was identified in a study of T cell responses to AZD1222 COVID-19 vaccine (dated by TCRdb to the early 2020s). Background for the entire study: AZD1222 recipients with second doses at about 4 weeks or about 12 weeks were pooled, because spike-specific TCR depth and breadth did not differ between schedules. A total of just over 230 trial participants underwent TCR sequencing, of whom under 220 had received two doses of AZD1222 and 26 had received two doses of the MenACWY control vaccine. Trial participants were enrolled by age into 18-55, 56-69 and 70-plus year subgroups, with roughly 150, 30 and 60 TCR-sequenced participants respectively. Overall study results and their limits: Because no day 14 peak-response samples were available, the repertoires could be characterized only after the peak T cell response. Conclusions about previously exposed vaccinees are limited because only five to seven AZD1222 recipients were SARS-CoV-2 seropositive at baseline. The whole spike protein was spanned by vaccine-associated CD4 TCRs, and dominant responses were seen in regions 160-218 and 743-854. After two AZD1222 doses, both the breadth and the depth of spike-specific TCRs were significantly higher than at day 0 and than in MenACWY recipients. Participants were mostly white British, with more females than males. The authors suggested clonal diversity may have been underestimated. Epitopes outside the regions mutated in the B.1.351 and B.1.1.7 variants were reportedly recognized by nearly half of the unique spike-specific TCRs. In the small 56-69-year group, the increase in depth fell short of significance, most likely because of low power.

CDR1 and CDR2 are drawn from the germline V gene: SGHVS, FQNEAQ. V sheds 5 bases and J sheds 4 bases, leaving 18 bases between their ends. Taken from cysteine to phenylalanine, the CDR3 has 15 residues. Only the CDR3 DNA stays, 45 bases, in frame from base 1. Turning to this clone: Its antigen remains unidentified. Base quality data are lacking; no much larger clone is found one base away.

The meaning of the sample's time point label: baseline before first vaccination. Vaccinee samples were obtained from the UK trials COV001 and COV002, which included a single-blind randomized controlled phase 2/3 trial of AZD1222 (ChAdOx1 nCoV-19) in healthy adults. For TCRbeta chain sequencing, PBMC samples were collected from trial participants at day 0 and at day 28 after the second dose. The CDR3 regions of human TCRbeta chains were subjected to immunosequencing. As for how the authors treated the data: TCRs in the repertoires were compared against a reference library of SARS-CoV-2-specific TCRs that had been generated with the MIRA antigen-specificity platform. Breadth was defined as the fraction of unique TCRs that were SARS-CoV-2-associated, and depth was defined as the fraction of total T cells that were SARS-CoV-2-associated. Using the MIRA data, each spike-specific TCR was mapped to the spike region that the TCR reacts to and placed in a CD4 or CD8 class. Log10-transformed breadth and depth values were compared by one-way ANOVA with Sidak's multiple comparisons tests. In TCRdb, the immuneACCESS table is reduced to in-frame sequences with V and J assigned. These tables do not hold every clone; where another copy was compared, an unresolved V gene accounts for under half, and the others remain unexplained. The D gene and trimming were derived from the DNA, and the V and J assignments and clone size from that table. For this sample there are fewer than 150,000 clones; roughly 90% appear just once. Roughly a tenth of the sample belongs to the ten largest clones.

The receptor's source is an adult in good health. The V gene is TRBV7-8 and the J gene is TRBJ2-7; perhaps TRBD2 is the D gene, with 6 bases matching. Here the sequenced sample was peripheral blood, taken on day 0 of AZD1222 vaccination. The DNA sequence is given as TGTGCCAGCAGCCTAAAGGGGAGGCTCCCTTACGAGCAGTACTTC. The translation is CASSLKGRLPYEQYF.